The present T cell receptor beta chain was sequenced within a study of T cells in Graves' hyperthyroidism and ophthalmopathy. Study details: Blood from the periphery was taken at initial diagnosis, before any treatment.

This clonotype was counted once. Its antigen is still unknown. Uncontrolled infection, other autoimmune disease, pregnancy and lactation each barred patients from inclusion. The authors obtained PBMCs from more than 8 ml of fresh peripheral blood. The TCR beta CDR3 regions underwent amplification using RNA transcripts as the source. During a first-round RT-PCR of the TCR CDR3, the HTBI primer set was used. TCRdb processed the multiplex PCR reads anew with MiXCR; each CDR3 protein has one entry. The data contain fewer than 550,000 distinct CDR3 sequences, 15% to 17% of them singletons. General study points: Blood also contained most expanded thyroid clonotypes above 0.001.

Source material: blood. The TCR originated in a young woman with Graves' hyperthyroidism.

The DNA of the CDR3 is TGCGCCAGCAGAGCTTCCGGGACAACCCCTGAAGCTTTCTTT. Translation: CASRASGTTPEAFF. The rearrangement links TRBV10-2 to TRBJ1-1; possibly TRBD1 for D (6 bases). The germline CDR1 and CDR2 sequences are WSHSY and SAAADI. V was cut by 6 bases and J by 6 bases, with 17 bases left in between. The CDR3 spans 14 residues.